A single sample is the source of the 20 T cell receptor beta chains below, sequenced in a study of OX40 agonist ivuxolimab in advanced cancers. The data were produced by immunoSEQ multiplex PCR, yet TCRdb's version contains in-frame clones alone and is incomplete. Among 86,000 or so clones listed, 85% to 95% were seen once. The specimen comprised CD4+ or CD8+ T cells sorted from blood, sampled in a trial of the OX40 agonist ivuxolimab. These receptors were collected from an adult with an advanced solid tumor such as melanoma, head and neck, liver or kidney cancer.

The chain recombines TRBV30 with TRBJ1-1; D remains ambiguous. V was cut by 4 bases and J by 4 bases, with 13 bases left in between. This CDR3 comprises 13 residues. The V gene's germline CDR1 is GTSNPN and CDR2 SVGIG (reference sequence). The CDR3 protein is CAWTTSFVTEAFF. CDR3 DNA: TGTGCCTGGACAACTTCTTTTGTCACTGAAGCTTTCTTT.

In this sample, this clone turned up a few times. The J gene is TRBJ2-2, the V gene TRBV9, with a tentative D call TRBD2 (5 bases). Germline values: CDR1 SGDLS, CDR2 YYNGEE. The V gene lost 2 bases and the J gene lost 0 bases, with 17 bases spanning the gap. This CDR3 is built from 18 residues. DNA for the CDR3: TGTGCCAGCAGCGTCCAAGCGGTCGGAGCGGCGAACACCGGGGAGCTGTTTTTT. Its translation is CASSVQAVGAANTGELFF.

V gene TRBV6-1 combines with J gene TRBJ1-3; D is ambiguous. The CDR3 runs to 17 residues. From germline, CDR1 is MNHNS and CDR2 SASEGT. Trimming stripped 3 bases from V and 0 bases from J, with 15 bases between. CDR3 loop: CASSDPTRTLSGNTIYF. The DNA for the CDR3 is TGTGCCAGCAGTGACCCCACACGGACCCTCTCTGGAAACACCATATATTTT.

The V call is TRBV5-1, the J call TRBJ2-1, with TRBD2 identical over 9 bases. The junction had 9 bases not matched to a gene; V was cut back by 4 bases and J by 4 bases. This CDR3 comprises 16 residues. Germline loops: CDR1 SGHRS, CDR2 YFSETQ. The CDR3 protein is CASSPTPLAGYNEQFF. The CDR3, as DNA: TGCGCCAGCAGCCCCACCCCCCTAGCGGGGTACAATGAGCAGTTCTTC.

The V gene is TRBV5-1, the J gene TRBJ1-1; no reliable D call. Looked up from germline, CDR1 is SGHRS and CDR2 is YFSETQ. The CDR3 extends over 13 amino acids. V was clipped by 4 bases and J by 0 bases, with 7 bases between them. The CDR3 reads CASSPFLNTEAFF. CDR3 bases: TGCGCCAGCAGCCCCTTTCTGAACACTGAAGCTTTCTTT.

The CDR3, as DNA: TGTGCCAGCAGCAACAGGGGGGAGTGCTCGAGCTCCTATAATTCACCCCTCCACTTT. Its translation: CASSNRGECSSSYNSPLHF. The rearrangement links TRBV21-1 to TRBJ1-6; the table calls TRBD1, which could not be checked here. TRBV21-1 is shown as a pseudogene. The CDR3 totals 19 residues.

Only one count was recorded for this clone. This chain's CDR3 is CASSPPLAANTGELFF. The CDR3 coding sequence is TGTGCCAGCAGTCCCCCTTTAGCGGCGAACACCGGGGAGCTGTTTTTT. The rearrangement joins TRBV28 to TRBJ2-2; tentative D call: TRBD2 (6 bases). The V gene lost 5 bases and the J gene lost 0 bases, with 13 bases spanning the gap. The CDR3 has 16 residues. Germline CDR1 is MDHEN and CDR2 is SYDVKM.

The chain links TRBV12-5 to TRBJ2-2; 9 nucleotides agree with TRBD2. The CDR3 has 21 amino acids. CDR1 is LGHNT, CDR2 FRNRAP, per germline. The ends lost 1 base at V and 0 bases at J; junction bases unmatched: 15. This chain's CDR3 is CASGLAPGTSSYRSNTGELFF. CDR3 DNA: TGTGCTAGTGGTTTGGCGCCCGGGACTAGCTCTTACCGATCGAACACCGGGGAGCTGTTTTTT.

The chain couples TRBV30 to TRBJ2-2, with D perhaps being TRBD1 or TRBD2 (5 bases each). Germline V CDR1 and CDR2: GTSNPN, SVGIG (reference sequence). The CDR3 covers 15 residues. Trimming stripped 7 bases from V and 0 bases from J, with 15 bases between. The DNA of the CDR3 is TGTGCCTCGCGCGTGGGGACCTCGAACACCGGGGAGCTGTTTTTT. Translation: CASRVGTSNTGELFF.

This chain joins TRBV28 and TRBJ2-4; 7 bases agree with TRBD2. The junction had 1 base not matched to a gene; V was cut back by 8 bases and J by 0 bases. The CDR3 is 13 residues long. Germline V gene sequence: CDR1 MDHEN, CDR2 SYDVKM. This CDR3 reads CASRGVAKNIQYF. The CDR3 DNA reads TGTGCCAGCCGGGGGGTAGCCAAAAACATTCAGTACTTC. The variable domain in full, with the rest retrieved from reference TRBV28 and TRBJ2-4, is DVKVTQSSRYLVKRTGEKVFLECVQDMDHENMFWYRQDPGLGLRLIYFSYDVKMKEKGDIPEGYSVSREKKERFSLILESASTNQTSMYLCASRGVAKNIQYFGAGTRLSVL.

The rearrangement links TRBV29-1 to TRBJ1-5; D is unresolved. With 4 bases removed from V and 3 bases from J, the gap between germline ends came to 7 bases. Germline-derived CDR1 and CDR2 are SQVTM and ANQGSEA. CDR3 size: 12 residues. CDR3 DNA: TGCAGCGTTGGGTATTACAATCAGCCCCAGCATTTT. Translation: CSVGYYNQPQHF.

V gene TRBV4-1 combines with J gene TRBJ2-3; maybe TRBD2 (6 bases). This CDR3 comprises 15 residues. V was cut by 4 bases and J by 2 bases, with 13 bases left in between. Germline values: CDR1 MGHRA, CDR2 YSYEKL. CDR3 nucleotides: TGCGCCAGCAGCCTAGCGGAGGAACCCACAGATACGCAGTATTTT. Translating it yields CASSLAEEPTDTQYF.

This clone was counted a single time. The V gene is TRBV18, the J gene TRBJ2-3; D tentatively fits TRBD1 or TRBD2 (6 bases each). The CDR3 is 12 amino acids. V was trimmed by 5 bases and J by 6 bases, leaving 9 bases between them. Per the germline V gene, CDR1 is KGHSH and CDR2 is LQKENI. CDR3 loop: CASSSGADTQYF. The CDR3 nucleotides read TGTGCCAGCTCATCGGGGGCGGATACGCAGTATTTT.

The chain links TRBV29-1 to TRBJ2-3, with D unresolved. V was trimmed by 5 bases and J by 1 base, leaving 10 bases between them. The CDR3 extends over 13 amino acids. The germline gives CDR1 SQVTM, CDR2 ANQGSEA. The CDR3 region is CSVWNPRTDTQYF. CDR3 nucleotides: TGCAGCGTTTGGAACCCCCGCACAGATACGCAGTATTTT.

The rearrangement joins TRBV9 to TRBJ2-3; tentatively, D is TRBD2 (5 bases). The CDR3 spans 15 residues. Germline V CDR1 and CDR2: SGDLS, YYNGEE. V lost 3 bases to trimming and J lost 0 bases, with 11 bases between them. CDR3 in DNA: TGTGCCAGCAGCGCTTACGGCGGGAGCACAGATACGCAGTATTTT. Protein sequence: CASSAYGGSTDTQYF. The whole variable domain, remainder taken from reference TRBV9 and TRBJ2-3, is DSGVTQTPKHLITATGQRVTLRCSPRSGDLSVYWYQQSLDQGLQFLIQYYNGEERAKGNILERFSAQQFPDLHSELNLSSLELGDSALYFCASSAYGGSTDTQYFGPGTRLTVL.

The CDR3 DNA reads TGCGCCAGCAGCTTGGTAGGGACAGGGTTTGACACTGAAGCTTTCTTT. It specifies CASSLVGTGFDTEAFF. The rearrangement joins TRBV5-1 to TRBJ1-1; TRBD1 matches at 9 bases. CDR1 and CDR2 (germline): SGHRS, YFSETQ. The trim removed 0 bases at V and 3 bases at J, leaving 6 bases unmatched. This CDR3 is 16 amino acids long.

The V gene is TRBV5-1, the J gene TRBJ2-1; TRBD2 matches at 9 bases. This CDR3 has 13 amino acids. Germline V CDR1 and CDR2: SGHRS, YFSETQ. V trimming: 0 bases; J trimming: 15 bases; junction bases outside the gene matches: 7. The CDR3 DNA follows: TGCGCCAGCAGCTTGGTTGCGGGGGGGCATCGGTTCTTC. Translating it yields CASSLVAGGHRFF.

V usage is TRBV7-9 and J usage is TRBJ2-5; 9 nucleotides align to TRBD1. The J call may be in error: the DNA end matches TRBJ2-7 better. The CDR3 contains 15 residues. CDR1 SEHNR and CDR2 FQNEAQ come from the germline V gene (reference sequence). The CDR3 region is CASSLKGQGGYEQYF. The CDR3 DNA reads TGTGCCAGCAGCTTAAAGGGACAGGGAGGGTACGAGCAGTACTTC.

V gene TRBV5-1 combines with J gene TRBJ2-5; D gene ambiguous. This CDR3 comprises 14 residues. V gave up 0 bases and J gave up 2 bases, with 8 bases separating them. Per germline, CDR1 SGHRS and CDR2 YFSETQ. The chain's CDR3 is CASSLVSWQETQYF. The DNA for the CDR3 is TGCGCCAGCAGCTTGGTTTCCTGGCAAGAGACCCAGTACTTC. The full variable domain, with the rest looked up from reference TRBV5-1 and TRBJ2-5, is KAGVTQTPRYLIKTRGQQVTLSCSPISGHRSVSWYQQTPGQGLQFLFEYFSETQRNKGNFPGRFSGRQFSNSRSEMNVSTLELGDSALYLCASSLVSWQETQYFGPGTRLLVL.

This chain connects TRBV28 to TRBJ2-3, with D perhaps matching TRBD1 (6 bases). Germline CDR1 is MDHEN and CDR2 is SYDVKM. V was cut by 4 bases and J by 4 bases, with 12 bases left in between. The CDR3 covers 14 residues. CDR3 DNA: TGTGCCAGCAGTTCCCAACAGGGATCAGATACGCAGTATTTT. This gives the protein CASSSQQGSDTQYF.